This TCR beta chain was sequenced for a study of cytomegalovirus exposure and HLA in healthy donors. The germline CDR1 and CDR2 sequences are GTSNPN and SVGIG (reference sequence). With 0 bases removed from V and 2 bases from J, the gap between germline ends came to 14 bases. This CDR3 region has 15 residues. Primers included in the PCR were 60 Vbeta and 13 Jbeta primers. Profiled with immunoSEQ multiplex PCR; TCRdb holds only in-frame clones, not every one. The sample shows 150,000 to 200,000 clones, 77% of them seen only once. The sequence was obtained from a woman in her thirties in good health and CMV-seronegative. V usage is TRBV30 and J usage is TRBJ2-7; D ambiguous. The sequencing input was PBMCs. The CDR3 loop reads CAWSVQPFLTYEQYF. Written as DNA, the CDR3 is TGTGCCTGGAGTGTACAGCCCTTCTTAACCTACGAGCAGTACTTC.